Listed below are T cell receptor beta chains from one sample, sequenced in a study of graft-versus-host responses after intestinal transplantation. The assay was immunoSEQ multiplex PCR, and TCRdb's table has in-frame clones only and misses some. The table lists 70,000 to 80,000 clones, less than 95% of them singletons. These TCRs are of unknown antigen specificity. The specimen was unstimulated CD8+ T cells sorted from spleen or lymph node cells, collected before intestinal transplant. The receptors here all came from a human donor who received an intestinal transplant. The CDR3 runs from the conserved cysteine through the conserved F or W. Fields, in order: J gene, clone size, V gene, D gene, CDR3 protein, CDR3 DNA. D genes are given only for firm matches. Expanded clones are given a class, and other clones once, few, many or no size at all.

TRBJ2-7	NA	TRBV2	NA	CASSEREGGVSDEQYF	TGTGCCAGCAGTGAAAGAGAGGGGGGGGTTTCGGACGAGCAGTACTTC
TRBJ2-2	NA	TRBV4-1	TRBD1	CASSQGRDSITGELFF	TGCGCCAGCAGCCAAGGCCGGGACAGTATCACCGGGGAGCTGTTTTTT
TRBJ2-7	NA	TRBV7-9	TRBD2	CASSRTGTSGGSGGEQYF	TGTGCCAGCAGCCGAACCGGGACTAGCGGGGGGAGCGGGGGCGAGCAGTACTTC
TRBJ2-1	NA	TRBV6-5	NA	CASGSGVYNEQFF	TGTGCCAGCGGCTCGGGGGTCTACAATGAGCAGTTCTTC
TRBJ2-7	NA	TRBV10-2	TRBD2	CASSHGGGAYEQYF	TGCGCCAGCAGCCACGGCGGGGGAGCCTACGAGCAGTACTTC
TRBJ2-7	once	TRBV6-5	TRBD1	CASSNPGQIYEQYF	TGTGCCAGCAGTAACCCGGGACAGATCTACGAGCAGTACTTC
TRBJ2-5	NA	TRBV2	NA	CASTAGFGGGETQYF	TGTGCCAGCACCGCGGGGTTCGGGGGTGGGGAGACCCAGTACTTC
TRBJ2-5	NA	TRBV2	TRBD2	CASRGLAGETQYF	TGTGCCAGCAGAGGACTAGCGGGGGAGACCCAGTACTTC
TRBJ2-1	NA	TRBV9	TRBD2	CASSAPPLAGGFEQFF	TGTGCCAGCAGCGCTCCCCCGCTAGCGGGGGGGTTTGAGCAGTTCTTC
TRBJ1-1	NA	TRBV5-5	NA	CASSLWGENTEAFF	TGTGCCAGCAGCTTGTGGGGGGAGAACACTGAAGCTTTCTTT
TRBJ1-1	NA	TRBV7-8	NA	CASFVWEDGNTEAFF	TGTGCCAGCTTTGTTTGGGAGGACGGGAACACTGAAGCTTTCTTT
TRBJ1-1	NA	TRBV19	NA	CASSAEGKAPTEAFF	TGTGCCAGTAGTGCCGAGGGAAAGGCCCCCACTGAAGCTTTCTTT
TRBJ2-7	once	TRBV15	TRBD1	CATSTPGTGEYEQYF	TGTGCCACCAGCACGCCCGGGACAGGGGAGTACGAGCAGTACTTC
TRBJ2-7	NA	TRBV9	TRBD1	CASSVGTGRHEQYF	TGTGCCAGCAGCGTAGGGACAGGGCGGCACGAGCAGTACTTC